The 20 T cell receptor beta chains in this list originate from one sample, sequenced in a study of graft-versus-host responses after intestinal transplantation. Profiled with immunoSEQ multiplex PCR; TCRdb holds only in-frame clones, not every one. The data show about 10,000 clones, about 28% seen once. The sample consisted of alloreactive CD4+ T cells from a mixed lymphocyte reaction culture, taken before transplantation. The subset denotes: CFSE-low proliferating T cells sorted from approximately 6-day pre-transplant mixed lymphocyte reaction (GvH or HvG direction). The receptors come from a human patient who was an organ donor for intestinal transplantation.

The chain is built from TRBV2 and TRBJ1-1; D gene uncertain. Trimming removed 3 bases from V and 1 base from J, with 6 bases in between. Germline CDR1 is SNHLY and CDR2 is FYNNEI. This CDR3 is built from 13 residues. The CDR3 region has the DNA TGTGCCAGCAGTGATCAGAGGAACACTGAAGCTTTCTTT. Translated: CASSDQRNTEAFF.

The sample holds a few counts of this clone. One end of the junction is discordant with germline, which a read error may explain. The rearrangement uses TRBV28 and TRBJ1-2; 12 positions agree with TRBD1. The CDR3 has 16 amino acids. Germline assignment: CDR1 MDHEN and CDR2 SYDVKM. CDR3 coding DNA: TGTGCCCGCAGTTTATATGGGGGACAGGGGGCAGGGGGCTACACCTTC. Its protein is CARSLYGGQGAGGYTF.

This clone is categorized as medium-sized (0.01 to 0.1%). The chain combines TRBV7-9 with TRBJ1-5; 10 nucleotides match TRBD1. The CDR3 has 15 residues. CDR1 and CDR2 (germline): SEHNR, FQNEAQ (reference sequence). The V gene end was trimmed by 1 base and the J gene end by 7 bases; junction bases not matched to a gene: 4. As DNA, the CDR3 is TGTGCCAGCAGCTTAGAGACAGGGGGCGGCCAGCCCCAGCATTTT. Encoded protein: CASSLETGGGQPQHF. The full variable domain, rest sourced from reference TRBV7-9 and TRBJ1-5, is DTGVSQNPRHKITKRGQNVTFRCDPISEHNRLYWYRQTLGQGPEFLTYFQNEAQLEKSRLLSDRFSAERPKGSFSTLEIQRTEQGDSAMYLCASSLETGGGQPQHFGDGTRLSIL.

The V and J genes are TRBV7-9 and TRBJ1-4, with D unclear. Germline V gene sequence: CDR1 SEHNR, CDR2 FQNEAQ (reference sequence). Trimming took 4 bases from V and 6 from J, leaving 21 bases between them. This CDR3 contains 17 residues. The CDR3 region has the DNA TGTGCCAGCAGCTACCGCGCGTATCGGGGTTCGGATGAAAAACTGTTTTTT. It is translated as CASSYRAYRGSDEKLFF.

The CDR3 reads CASSSTGMRTEAFF. DNA of the CDR3: TGTGCCAGCAGTTCGACAGGGATGAGGACTGAAGCTTTCTTT. The genes are TRBV28 and TRBJ1-1, with TRBD1 identical over 7 bases. Germline trimming cut 4 bases from V and 5 bases from J; bases unmatched to any gene: 7. CDR3 length equals 14 residues. The germline V gene encodes CDR1 MDHEN and CDR2 SYDVKM.

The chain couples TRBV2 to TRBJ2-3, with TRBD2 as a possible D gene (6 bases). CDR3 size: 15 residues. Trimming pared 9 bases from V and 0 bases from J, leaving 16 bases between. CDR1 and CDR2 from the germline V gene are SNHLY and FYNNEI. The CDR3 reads CASAGPPVSTDTQYF. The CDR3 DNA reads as TGTGCCAGTGCGGGACCACCGGTTAGCACAGATACGCAGTATTTT.

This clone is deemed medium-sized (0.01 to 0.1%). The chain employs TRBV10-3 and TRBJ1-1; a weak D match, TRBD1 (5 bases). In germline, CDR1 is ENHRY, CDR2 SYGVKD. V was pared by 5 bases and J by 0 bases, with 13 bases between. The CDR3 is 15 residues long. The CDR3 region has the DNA TGTGCCATCAGTCGTGGGGGACTTCTGAACACTGAAGCTTTCTTT. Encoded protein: CAISRGGLLNTEAFF.

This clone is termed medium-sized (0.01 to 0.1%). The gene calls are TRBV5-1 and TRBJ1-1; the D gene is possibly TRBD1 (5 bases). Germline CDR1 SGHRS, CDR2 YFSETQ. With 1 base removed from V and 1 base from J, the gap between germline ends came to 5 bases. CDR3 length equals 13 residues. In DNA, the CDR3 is TGCGCCAGCAGCTTGAGGGGGAACACTGAAGCTTTCTTT. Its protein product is CASSLRGNTEAFF.

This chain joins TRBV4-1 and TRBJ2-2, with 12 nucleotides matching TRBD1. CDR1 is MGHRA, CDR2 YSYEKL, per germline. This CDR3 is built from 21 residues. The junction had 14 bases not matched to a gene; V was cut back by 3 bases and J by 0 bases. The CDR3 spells CASSHNAPGQGALANTGELFF. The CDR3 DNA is TGCGCCAGCAGCCACAACGCCCCGGGACAGGGGGCCCTCGCGAACACCGGGGAGCTGTTTTTT.

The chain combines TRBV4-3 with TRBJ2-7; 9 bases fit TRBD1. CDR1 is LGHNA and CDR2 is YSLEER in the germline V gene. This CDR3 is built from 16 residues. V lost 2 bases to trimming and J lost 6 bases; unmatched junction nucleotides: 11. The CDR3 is CASSQLSGQGRGEQYF. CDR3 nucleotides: TGCGCCAGCAGCCAACTTTCCGGACAGGGGAGGGGCGAGCAGTACTTC.

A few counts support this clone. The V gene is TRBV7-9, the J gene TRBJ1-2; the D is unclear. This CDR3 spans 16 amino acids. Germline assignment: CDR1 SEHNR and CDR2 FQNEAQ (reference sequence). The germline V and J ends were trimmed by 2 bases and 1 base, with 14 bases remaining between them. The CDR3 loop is CASSLNAALYNYGYTF. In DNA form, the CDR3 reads TGTGCCAGCAGCTTAAACGCTGCACTGTATAACTATGGCTACACCTTC.

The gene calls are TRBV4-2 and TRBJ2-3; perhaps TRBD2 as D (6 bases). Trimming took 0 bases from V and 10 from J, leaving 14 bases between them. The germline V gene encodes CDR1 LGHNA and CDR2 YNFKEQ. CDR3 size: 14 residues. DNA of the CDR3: TGTGCCAGCAGCCAAGATTTAGCGTTAGCGGCGCAGTATTTT. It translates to CASSQDLALAAQYF.

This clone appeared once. As DNA, the CDR3 is TGTGCCAGCAGCCTCGACAGGTCGGGGTACGAGCAGTACTTC. Encoded protein: CASSLDRSGYEQYF. V is TRBV6-1 and J is TRBJ2-7; possibly TRBD1 for D (6 bases). The CDR3 runs to 14 residues. Germline lookup yields CDR1 MNHNS and CDR2 SASEGT. V was cut by 6 bases and J by 4 bases, with 16 bases left in between.

CDR3 DNA: TGTGCCAGCAGCTGGCTCCCGGGGGGAAATGAGCAGTTCTTC. Translated: CASSWLPGGNEQFF. The genes are TRBV7-9 and TRBJ2-1; 7 nucleotides line up with TRBD2. Germline CDR1 reads SEHNR; CDR2 reads FQNEAQ (reference sequence). The CDR3 length is 14 residues. The ends lost 4 bases at V and 7 bases at J; junction bases unmatched: 7.

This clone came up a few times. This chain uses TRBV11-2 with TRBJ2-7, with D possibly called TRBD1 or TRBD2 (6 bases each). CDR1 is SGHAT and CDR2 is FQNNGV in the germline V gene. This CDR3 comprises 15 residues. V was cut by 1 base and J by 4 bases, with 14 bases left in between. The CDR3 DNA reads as TGTGCCAGCAGCTTAGGTTCGGGGGCCTGGTACGAGCAGTACTTC. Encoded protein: CASSLGSGAWYEQYF.

The CDR3 protein is CASSSVNGVETQYF. In DNA, the CDR3 is TGTGCCAGCAGCTCTGTAAACGGGGTTGAGACCCAGTACTTC. The chain links TRBV5-4 to TRBJ2-5; possibly TRBD2 for D (5 bases). CDR3 size: 14 residues. Trimming took 3 bases from V and 5 from J, leaving 14 bases between them. The germline V gene has CDR1 SGHNT and CDR2 YYREEE (reference sequence).

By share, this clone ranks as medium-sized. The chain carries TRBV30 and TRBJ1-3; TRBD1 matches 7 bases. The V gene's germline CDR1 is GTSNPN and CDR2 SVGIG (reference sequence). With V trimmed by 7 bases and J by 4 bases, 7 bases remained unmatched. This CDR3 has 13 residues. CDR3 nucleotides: TGTGCCTCTGTGACAGGGACGGGAAACACCATATATTTT. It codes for CASVTGTGNTIYF.

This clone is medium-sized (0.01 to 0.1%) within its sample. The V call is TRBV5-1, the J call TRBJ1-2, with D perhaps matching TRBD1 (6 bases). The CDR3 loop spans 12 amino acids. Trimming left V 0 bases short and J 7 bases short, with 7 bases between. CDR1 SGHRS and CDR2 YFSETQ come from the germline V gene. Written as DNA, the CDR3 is TGCGCCAGCAGCTTGGGGACAGCTGGCTACACCTTC. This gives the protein CASSLGTAGYTF. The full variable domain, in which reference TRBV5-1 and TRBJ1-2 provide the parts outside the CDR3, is KAGVTQTPRYLIKTRGQQVTLSCSPISGHRSVSWYQQTPGQGLQFLFEYFSETQRNKGNFPGRFSGRQFSNSRSEMNVSTLELGDSALYLCASSLGTAGYTFGSGTRLTVV.

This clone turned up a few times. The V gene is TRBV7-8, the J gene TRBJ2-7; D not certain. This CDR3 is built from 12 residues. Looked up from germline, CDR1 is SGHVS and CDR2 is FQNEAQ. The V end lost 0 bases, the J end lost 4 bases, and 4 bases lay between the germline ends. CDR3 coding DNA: TGTGCCAGCAGCTTAGCGGTGTACGAGCAGTACTTC. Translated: CASSLAVYEQYF. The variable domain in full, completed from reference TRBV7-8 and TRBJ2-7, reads GAGVSQSPRYKVAKRGQDVALRCDPISGHVSLFWYQQALGQGPEFLTYFQNEAQLDKSGLPSDRFFAERPEGSVSTLKIQRTQQEDSAVYLCASSLAVYEQYFGPGTRLTVT.

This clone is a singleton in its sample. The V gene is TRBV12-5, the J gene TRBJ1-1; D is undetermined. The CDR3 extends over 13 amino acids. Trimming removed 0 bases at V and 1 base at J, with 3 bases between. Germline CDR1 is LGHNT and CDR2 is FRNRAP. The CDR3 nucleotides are TGTGCTAGTGGTTTGGTACAGAACACTGAAGCTTTCTTT. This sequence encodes CASGLVQNTEAFF.